The 9 T cell receptor beta chains reported below all come from one sample, sequenced in a study of blood T cell repertoires in COVID-19. Generated by immunoSEQ multiplex PCR, the TCRdb table keeps only in-frame clones and is missing some. Of 95,000 or so clones in the sample, more than 80% were seen once. Sequenced sample: peripheral blood. The receptor source for this set is a man at least 80 years old with COVID-19, enrolled during active disease.

V is TRBV9 and J is TRBJ2-1, with D maybe TRBD2 (6 bases). CDR3 length equals 17 residues. Germline-derived CDR1 and CDR2 are SGDLS and YYNGEE. V shed 3 bases and J shed 6 bases, with 22 bases lying between them. CDR3 sequence reads: CASSARNLAWGVNEQFF. CDR3 nucleotide sequence: TGTGCCAGCAGCGCCCGTAATCTAGCGTGGGGTGTCAATGAGCAGTTCTTC.

This clone has only one observation. V and J are TRBV6-6 and TRBJ1-1; D possibly corresponds to TRBD1 (5 bases). Germline V gives CDR1 MNHNY, CDR2 SVGAGI (reference sequence). The CDR3 has 13 residues. Between the trimmed V and J ends, which lost 5 bases and 2 bases, there was a span of 9 bases. The CDR3 is CASSRDSNTEAFF. CDR3 nucleotides: TGTGCCAGCAGTAGGGACTCCAACACTGAAGCTTTCTTT.

The chain recombines TRBV24-1 with TRBJ2-3; TRBD1 matches 10 bases. CDR1 is KGHDR and CDR2 is SFDVKD in the germline V gene. CDR3 length equals 15 residues. The V segment lost 9 bases and the J segment 2 bases; nucleotides outside the gene matches: 7. CDR3 region: CATGGGQGDTDTQYF. CDR3 nucleotide sequence: TGTGCCACCGGCGGCGGACAGGGGGACACAGATACGCAGTATTTT.

The chain has TRBV30 and TRBJ2-7, with 7 bases identical to TRBD1. The CDR3 is made up of 12 amino acids. V lost 1 base, J lost 4 bases, and 1 base stayed unmatched. The germline gives CDR1 GTSNPN, CDR2 SVGIG (reference sequence). CDR3 region: CAWSDRGYEQYF. The CDR3 bases are TGTGCCTGGAGTGACAGGGGTTACGAGCAGTACTTC.

V usage is TRBV28 and J usage is TRBJ1-5, with TRBD1 matching over 8 bases. There are 14 residues in the CDR3. From germline, CDR1 is MDHEN and CDR2 SYDVKM. After removal of 6 bases from V and 3 bases from J, the junction contained 4 bases not matched to a gene. CDR3 sequence reads: CASRMTGDNQPQHF. The CDR3 bases are TGTGCCAGCAGGATGACAGGGGACAATCAGCCCCAGCATTTT.

The chain couples TRBV7-9 to TRBJ2-7; TRBD1 matches 9 bases. Germline loops: CDR1 SEHNR, CDR2 FQNEAQ (reference sequence). The CDR3 runs to 16 residues. Trimming cost V 4 bases and J 2 bases; bases outside gene matches: 9. The CDR3 region is CASSSTDRGRTYEQYF. CDR3 sequence (DNA): TGTGCCAGCAGCTCCACCGACAGGGGGAGAACCTACGAGCAGTACTTC. Filled out from reference TRBV7-9 and TRBJ2-7, the complete variable domain reads DTGVSQNPRHKITKRGQNVTFRCDPISEHNRLYWYRQTLGQGPEFLTYFQNEAQLEKSRLLSDRFSAERPKGSFSTLEIQRTEQGDSAMYLCASSSTDRGRTYEQYFGPGTRLTVT.

The chain carries TRBV3-1 (or the pseudogene TRBV3-2) and TRBJ1-3; D is uncertain. CDR1 and CDR2 (germline): LGHDT, YNNKEL (reference sequence). The CDR3 consists of 15 residues. Trimming took 4 bases from V and 1 from J, leaving 11 bases between them. CDR3 nucleotides: TGTGCCAGCAGCCCCAGTCCCCAGTCTGGAAACACCATATATTTT. Amino acid sequence: CASSPSPQSGNTIYF.

The chain couples TRBV3-1 (or the pseudogene TRBV3-2) to TRBJ2-5; D not certain. Trimming left V 1 base short and J 1 base short, with 7 bases between. Germline V CDR1 and CDR2: LGHDT, YNNKEL (reference sequence). CDR3 size: 14 residues. The CDR3 coding sequence is TGTGCCAGCAGCCAAGTCCTAGGCCAAGAGACCCAGTACTTC. Amino acid sequence: CASSQVLGQETQYF.

As DNA, the CDR3 is TGTGCCAGCCCGGACAGGAAAACGCAGTATTTT. Its translation: CASPDRKTQYF. The genes are TRBV6-4 and TRBJ2-3; 7 bases agree with TRBD1. V was pared by 8 bases and J by 9 bases, with 5 bases of the junction left unmatched. The CDR3 has 11 residues. The germline V gene encodes CDR1 MRHNA and CDR2 SNTAGT.